This TCR beta chain was captured in a study of read filtering for tumor transcriptome and immune sequencing. Turning to the study itself: Patients were around 17 male and about 14 female, mean age 65.9 years, range about 47 to 85.

This library used around 400 ng RNA and molecular barcoded adaptors spanning alpha/delta and beta/gamma chains. TCRdb independently ran MiXCR on the reads; one entry per CDR3 protein. The sample comprises tens of thousands of distinct CDR3 sequences, less than 20% of which are singletons, and less than 45% rests with the top ten. V lost 5 bases, J lost 7 bases, and 14 bases lay in between. CDR3 length: 13 residues. Germline assignment: CDR1 SEHNR and CDR2 FQNEAQ (reference sequence). General study points: IR-seq captured clonotypes deeper and more reliably than RNA-seq. IR-seq and RNA-seq agreed better without single-read clonotypes.

Note on this clonotype: Its specificity is unknown.

Sequenced sample: a population of CD138-negative cells sorted from bone marrow. The chain couples TRBV7-9 to TRBJ1-1; D gene ambiguous. This clonotype originated in a donor at least 40 years old with multiple myeloma. The CDR3 DNA follows: TGTGCCAGCAGCCCGCCCCAGTGGGGTGAAGCTTTCTTT. It specifies CASSPPQWGEAFF.